The sequence of this T cell receptor beta chain was determined in a study of CD8 T cells in Susac syndrome. Findings and caveats of the study: TEMRA cells and active patients showed peak Susac CD8+ clonal expansion. In total CD8+ repertoires, some 17 Susac-specific public clones were found, and in CD8+ TEMRA repertoires, roughly 5 were found.

RNA in amounts of roughly 0.5 to 1 ug was reverse transcribed with random hexamers. TCRdb re-derived calls from the immunoSEQ multiplex PCR reads in MiXCR, one entry per CDR3 protein. The data show 95,000 to 150,000 distinct CDR3 sequences, roughly 94% seen once. Remarks on this clonotype: Antigen: not known.

The germline CDR1 and CDR2 sequences are GTSNPN and SVGIG (reference sequence). Trimming removed 4 bases from V and 10 bases from J, with 8 bases in between. This CDR3 is built from 11 residues. Material: CD8+ T cells from PBMCs. The chain is built from TRBV30 and TRBJ1-6; D not resolved. The sequence came from a human donor with Susac syndrome. The CDR3 loop is CAWTIGSPLHF. CDR3 sequence (DNA): TGTGCCTGGACTATCGGGTCACCCCTCCACTTT. Filled out from reference TRBV30 and TRBJ1-6, the complete variable domain reads SQTIHQWPATLVQPVGSPLSLECTVEGTSNPNLYWYRQAAGRGLQLLFYSVGIGQISSEVPQNLSASRPQDRQFILSSKKLLLSDSGFYLCAWTIGSPLHFGNGTRLTVT.